This note documents a single T cell receptor (beta chain) sequence. This record belongs to a study of blood T cell repertoires in COVID-19. Overall study: Whether acute or convalescent, the COVID-19 samples came from the United States, Italy and Spain.

As processed by the authors: Researchers report that nucleated cell counts were estimated from reference gene primer amplification. The data were produced by immunoSEQ multiplex PCR, yet TCRdb's version contains in-frame clones alone and is incomplete. V, J and clone size were drawn from that table, and D and trimming were deduced from the DNA. The data hold over 200,000 clones, with approximately 81% observed a single time. J was trimmed by 2 bases and V by 1 base; bases with no gene match: 5. The CDR3 length is 16 residues. Germline V lookup: CDR1 SEHNR, CDR2 FQNEAQ (reference sequence). This chain joins TRBV7-9 and TRBJ2-1, with 7 bases aligning to TRBD1. Sequencing input: peripheral blood. The TCR comes from a woman at least 80 years old with active or convalescent COVID-19. This CDR3 reads CASSLGDSLAYNEQFF. The CDR3, as DNA: TGTGCCAGCAGCTTAGGGGACAGTTTGGCCTACAATGAGCAGTTCTTC.